The clone carrying this TCR beta chain was seen a few times. The sample has other DNA sequences that encode this CDR3 too. The CDR3 length is 15 residues. Looked up from germline, CDR1 is SNHLY and CDR2 is FYNNEI. V gave up 6 bases and J gave up 2 bases; unmatched junction bases: 4. These data belong to a study of blood T cell repertoires in COVID-19. At the level of the study: Sites across the United States, Italy and Spain contributed samples from acute and convalescent COVID-19. Sources were T cells, B-cell-depleted T cells, or PBMCs; the material itself was cDNA or gDNA.

Authors' data handling: Estimation of nucleated cell counts relied on the amplification of reference gene primers. Profiled with immunoSEQ multiplex PCR; TCRdb holds only in-frame clones, not every one. V, J and clone size derive from that table, while D and trimming were established from the DNA sequence. The profile shows more than 95,000 clones, around 80% of them singletons. Sequencing was done on a sample of peripheral blood. The J gene is TRBJ2-2, the V gene TRBV2; 9 nucleotides line up with TRBD2. The TCR was taken from a man between 65 and 80 years old with active or convalescent COVID-19. This CDR3 reads CASRPLAGNTGELFF. The CDR3 nucleotides read TGTGCCAGCAGGCCCCTAGCGGGAAACACCGGGGAGCTGTTTTTT.